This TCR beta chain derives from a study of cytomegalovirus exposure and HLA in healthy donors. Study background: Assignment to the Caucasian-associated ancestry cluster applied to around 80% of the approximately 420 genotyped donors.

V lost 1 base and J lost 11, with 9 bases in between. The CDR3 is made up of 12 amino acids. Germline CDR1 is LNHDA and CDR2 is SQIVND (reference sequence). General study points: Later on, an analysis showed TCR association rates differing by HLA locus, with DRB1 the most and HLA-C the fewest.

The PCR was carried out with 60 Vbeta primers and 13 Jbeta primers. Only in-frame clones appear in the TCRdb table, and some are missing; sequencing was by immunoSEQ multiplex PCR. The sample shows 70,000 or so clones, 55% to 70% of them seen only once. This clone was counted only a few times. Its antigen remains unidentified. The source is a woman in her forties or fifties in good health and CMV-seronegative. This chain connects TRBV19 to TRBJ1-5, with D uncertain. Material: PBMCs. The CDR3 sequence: CASSIAGGAQHF. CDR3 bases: TGTGCCAGTAGTATAGCTGGCGGGGCCCAGCATTTT.